Below are 14 T cell receptor beta chains sequenced from a single sample in a study of Graves' ophthalmopathy and Graves' hyperthyroidism. Transcripts of RNA were the source for amplifying TCR beta CDR3 regions. RT-PCR was first run with HTBI primers, then multiplex PCR in a second round. Each CDR3 protein is one row after TCRdb ran MiXCR on the multiplex PCR reads. The sample contains about 1.2 million distinct CDR3 sequences, less than 45% of which appear only once. Sequenced: peripheral blood or thyroid tissue (not recorded which). The receptors shown here come from an adult man with Graves' hyperthyroidism.

There are a few counts of this clonotype. This chain uses TRBV5-5 with TRBJ2-7, with TRBD1 matching 7 bases. This CDR3 is 14 amino acids long. Germline V lookup: CDR1 SGHKS, CDR2 YYEKEE (reference sequence). Trimming cost V 5 bases and J 2 bases; bases outside gene matches: 7. CDR3 in amino acids: CASSKKGTAYEQYF. The CDR3 DNA reads TGTGCCAGCAGTAAAAAGGGGACAGCCTACGAGCAGTACTTC.

The rearrangement uses TRBV5-1 and TRBJ1-2; tentative D call: TRBD1 (6 bases). V was trimmed by 0 bases and J by 6 bases, leaving 15 bases between them. Germline V lookup: CDR1 SGHRS, CDR2 YFSETQ. This CDR3 is 15 amino acids long. As DNA, the CDR3 is TGCGCCAGCAGCTTGGAAACCCCAGGGGCTGATGGCTACACCTTC. This encodes CASSLETPGADGYTF.

Only a few counts were recorded for this clonotype. The chain recombines TRBV10-3 with TRBJ1-1; D might be TRBD1 (5 bases). Germline CDR1 ENHRY, CDR2 SYGVKD. The V end lost 3 bases, the J end lost 2 bases, and 10 bases lay between the germline ends. There are 14 residues in the CDR3. CDR3 residues: CAISDATANTEAFF. CDR3 sequence (DNA): TGTGCCATCAGTGACGCGACAGCTAACACTGAAGCTTTCTTT.

Concerning this clonotype: A much larger clonotype is one base distant, so this may be a read error. The V call is TRBV10-3, the J call TRBJ1-2; no definite D call. Germline V gene sequence: CDR1 ENHRY, CDR2 SYGVKD. The CDR3 is 12 amino acids. The germline V and J ends were trimmed by 5 bases and 6 bases, with 10 bases remaining between them. The CDR3 region has the DNA TGTGCCATCAGTTACGACACGGATGGCTACACCTTC. The encoded protein is CAISYDTDGYTF.

The V gene is TRBV7-8, the J gene TRBJ1-2; D is unresolved. V lost 4 bases and J lost 3, with 9 bases in between. This CDR3 is 13 amino acids long. Germline V gene lookup returns CDR1 SGHVS and CDR2 FQNEAQ. In DNA form, the CDR3 reads TGTGCCAGCAGCTCCCAGACTTACTATGGCTACACCTTC. It translates to CASSSQTYYGYTF.

The rearrangement joins TRBV14 to TRBJ1-2; D remains ambiguous. The germline gives CDR1 SGHDN, CDR2 FVKESK. With 0 bases removed from V and 6 bases from J, the gap between germline ends came to 11 bases. CDR3 length: 14 residues. CDR3 in amino acids: CASSQERAAHGYTF. The CDR3 bases are TGTGCCAGCAGCCAAGAACGGGCAGCTCATGGCTACACCTTC.

At least ten counts were recorded for this clonotype. The chain employs TRBV7-9 and TRBJ2-7, with 8 bases that match TRBD1. This CDR3 is built from 13 residues. The V and J ends lost 6 bases and 3 bases, in that order; junction bases with no gene match: 4. CDR1 is SEHNR and CDR2 is FQNEAQ in the germline V gene (reference sequence). CDR3 region: CASRSDRDYEQYF. The CDR3 region has the DNA TGTGCCAGCAGGTCGGACAGGGACTACGAGCAGTACTTC.

The rearrangement links TRBV2 to TRBJ1-1; D unclear. CDR3 length equals 15 residues. Trimming took 3 bases from V and 1 from J, leaving 12 bases between them. Germline-derived CDR1 and CDR2 are SNHLY and FYNNEI. This CDR3 reads CASSDSGVRNTEAFF. The CDR3 nucleotides read TGTGCCAGCAGTGACTCGGGCGTACGGAACACTGAAGCTTTCTTT.

As for this clonotype: A single base separates this from a much larger clone, so it may be a read error. The J gene is TRBJ1-2, the V gene TRBV3-1, with a tentative D call TRBD1 (5 bases). Germline V lookup: CDR1 LGHDT, CDR2 YNNKEL (reference sequence). The CDR3 has 16 residues. CDR3 amino acids: CASSQMARDGNYGHTF. As DNA, the CDR3 is TGTGCCAGCAGCCAAATGGCTCGGGACGGTAACTATGGCCACACCTTC.

A remark on this clonotype: The CDR3 does not close with the conserved phenylalanine or tryptophan, likely indicating a read error. The genes are TRBV19 and TRBJ1-2; D is perhaps TRBD1 (6 bases). Germline V gene sequence: CDR1 LNHDA, CDR2 SQIVND (reference sequence). V gave up 4 bases and J gave up 9 bases, with 15 bases separating them. The CDR3 spans 13 residues. CDR3 in amino acids: CASSKAGESSYTV. In DNA, the CDR3 is TGTGCCAGTAGTAAGGCAGGGGAGTCCAGCTACACCGTC.

This chain links TRBV7-9 with TRBJ2-7; D gene ambiguous. The length of the CDR3 is 13 residues. The V gene lost 5 bases and the J gene lost 3 bases, with 11 bases spanning the gap. The germline CDR1 and CDR2 sequences are SEHNR and FQNEAQ (reference sequence). CDR3 DNA sequence: TGTGCCAGCAGCCCAATCCCCAACTACGAGCAGTACTTC. Its translation: CASSPIPNYEQYF. The full variable domain, in which reference TRBV7-9 and TRBJ2-7 provide the parts outside the CDR3, is DTGVSQNPRHKITKRGQNVTFRCDPISEHNRLYWYRQTLGQGPEFLTYFQNEAQLEKSRLLSDRFSAERPKGSFSTLEIQRTEQGDSAMYLCASSPIPNYEQYFGPGTRLTVT.

On this clonotype: One end of the junction fails to match germline, which may point to a read error. The V call is TRBV10-3, the J call TRBJ2-7, with 9 bases aligning to TRBD2. From germline, CDR1 is ENHRY and CDR2 SYGVKD. This CDR3 comprises 17 residues. The chain's CDR3 is CASSPRPGLASFGEQYF. CDR3 bases: TGTGCCAGCAGTCCAAGGCCGGGACTAGCTTCGTTTGGCGAGCAGTACTTC.

Ten or more counts support this clonotype. J is TRBJ2-5 and V is TRBV11-2, with a tentative D call TRBD2 (6 bases). CDR3 length equals 15 residues. CDR1 SGHAT and CDR2 FQNNGV come from the germline V gene. V lost 4 bases and J 4 bases, leaving 16 bases between the germline ends. For the CDR3, the DNA is TGTGCCAGCAGCTCCTTGACGGGAGTGGGAGAGACCCAGTACTTC. Amino acid sequence: CASSSLTGVGETQYF.

This clonotype was seen many times. This chain uses TRBV7-3 with TRBJ1-1; D possibly corresponds to TRBD1 (6 bases). The V end was cut by 6 bases, the J end by 2 bases, with 13 bases between. Per the germline V gene, CDR1 is SGHTA and CDR2 is FQGTGA. The CDR3 is 14 residues long. The CDR3: CASRQDSDNTEAFF. As DNA, the CDR3 is TGTGCCAGCAGACAGGACAGCGATAACACTGAAGCTTTCTTT.